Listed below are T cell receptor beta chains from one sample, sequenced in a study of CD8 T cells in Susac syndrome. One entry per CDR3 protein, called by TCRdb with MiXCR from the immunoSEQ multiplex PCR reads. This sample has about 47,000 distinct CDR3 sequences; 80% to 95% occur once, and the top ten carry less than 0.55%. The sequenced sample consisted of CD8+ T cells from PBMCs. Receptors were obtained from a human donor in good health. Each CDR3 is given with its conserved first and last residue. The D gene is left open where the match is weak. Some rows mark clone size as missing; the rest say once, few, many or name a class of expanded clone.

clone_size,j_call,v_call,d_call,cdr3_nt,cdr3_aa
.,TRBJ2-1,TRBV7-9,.,TGTGCCAGCAGCTCGGGACTGCCTCACGGTGAGCAGTTCTTC,CASSSGLPHGEQFF
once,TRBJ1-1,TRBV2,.,TGTGCCAGGGACCGACAGGAGATGAACACTGAAGCTTTCTTT,CARDRQEMNTEAFF
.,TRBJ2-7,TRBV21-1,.,TGTGCCAGCAGCTTCCGGGACAATGTCTCCTACGAGCAGTACTTC,CASSFRDNVSYEQYF
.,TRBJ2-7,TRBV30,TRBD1,TGTGCCTGGGGGACAGGCGGGGTCTCCTACGAGCAGTACTTC,CAWGTGGVSYEQYF
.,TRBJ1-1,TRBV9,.,TGTGCCAGCAGCGCCCATGACTGGGTGGCTGAAGCTTTCTTT,CASSAHDWVAEAFF
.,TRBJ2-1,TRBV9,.,TGTGCCAGCAGCTCAGAGGGGCGGGTGCGATACAATGAGCAGTTCTTC,CASSSEGRVRYNEQFF
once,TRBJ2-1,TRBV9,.,TGTGCCAGCAGCGTAGAGATAAATGACAATGAGCAGTTCTTC,CASSVEINDNEQFF
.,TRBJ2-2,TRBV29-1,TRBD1,TGCAGCGTTGAAGAGGGACAGGGGCCCGGGGAGCTGTTTTTT,CSVEEGQGPGELFF
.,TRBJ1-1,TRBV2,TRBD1,TGTGCCAGCAGTGAAATTTTACTTGGGACAGTAGGGGTCCGGGACGAAGCTTTCTTT,CASSEILLGTVGVRDEAFF
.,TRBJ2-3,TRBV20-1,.,TGCAGTGCCCTACACGGGTCTAGCACAGATACGCAGTATTTT,CSALHGSSTDTQYF
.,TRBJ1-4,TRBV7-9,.,TGTGCCAGCAGCCCTACCCAGGGAACGGGTCTGGGGGATGAAAAACTGTTTTTT,CASSPTQGTGLGDEKLFF
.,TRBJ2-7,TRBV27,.,TGTGCCAGCAGTGCGGACTTGAACTACGAGCAGTACTTC,CASSADLNYEQYF
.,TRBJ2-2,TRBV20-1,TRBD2,TGCAGTGCCCCGGGAGTGTCGGGACTATCGAACACCGGGGAGCTGTTTTTT,CSAPGVSGLSNTGELFF
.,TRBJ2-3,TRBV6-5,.,TGTGCCAGCAGTTACTCCCCCGTCGGTTACGCAGATACGCAGTATTTT,CASSYSPVGYADTQYF
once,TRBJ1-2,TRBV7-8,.,TGTGCCAGCAGCTTACGGGCCGGGGGCCTCTATGGCTACACCTTC,CASSLRAGGLYGYTF
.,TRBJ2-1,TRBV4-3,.,TGCGCCAGCAGCCAAGATTTTCGGGGCAATGAGCAGTTCTTC,CASSQDFRGNEQFF
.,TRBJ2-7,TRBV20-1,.,TGCAGTGCTAGAGATGCAGCGGGATGGGGCAGGGGGGACGAGCAGTACTTC,CSARDAAGWGRGDEQYF
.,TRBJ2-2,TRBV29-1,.,TGCAGCGCCGGGACACCCACCGGGGAGCTGTTTTTT,CSAGTPTGELFF
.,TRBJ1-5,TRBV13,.,TGTGCCAGCAGCTTTAGCGAAGCGGGGGGCAATCAGCCCCAGCATTTT,CASSFSEAGGNQPQHF
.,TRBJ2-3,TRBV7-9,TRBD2,TGTGCCAGCAGTTTTAGCGGGGATAGCACAGATACGCAGTATTTT,CASSFSGDSTDTQYF
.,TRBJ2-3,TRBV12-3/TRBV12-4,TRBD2,TGTGCCAGCAGTTGGACTAGCGGGACGGTCACAGATACGCAGTATTTT,CASSWTSGTVTDTQYF